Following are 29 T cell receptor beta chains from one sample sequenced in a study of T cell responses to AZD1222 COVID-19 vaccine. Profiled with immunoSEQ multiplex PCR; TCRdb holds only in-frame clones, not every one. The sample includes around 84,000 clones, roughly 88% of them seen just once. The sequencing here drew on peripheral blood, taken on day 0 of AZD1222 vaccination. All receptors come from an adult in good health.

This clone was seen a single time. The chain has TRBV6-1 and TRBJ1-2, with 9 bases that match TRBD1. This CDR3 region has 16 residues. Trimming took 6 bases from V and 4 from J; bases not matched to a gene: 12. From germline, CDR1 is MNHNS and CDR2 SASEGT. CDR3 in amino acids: CASRELHRGLLYGYTF. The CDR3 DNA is TGTGCCAGCAGGGAATTACACAGGGGGCTACTCTATGGCTACACCTTC.

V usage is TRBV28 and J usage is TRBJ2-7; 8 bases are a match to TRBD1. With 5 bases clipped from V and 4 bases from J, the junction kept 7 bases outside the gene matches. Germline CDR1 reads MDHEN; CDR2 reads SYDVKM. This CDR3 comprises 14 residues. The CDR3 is CASSGGQGRYEQYF. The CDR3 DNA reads TGTGCCAGCAGTGGAGGACAGGGTAGGTACGAGCAGTACTTC.

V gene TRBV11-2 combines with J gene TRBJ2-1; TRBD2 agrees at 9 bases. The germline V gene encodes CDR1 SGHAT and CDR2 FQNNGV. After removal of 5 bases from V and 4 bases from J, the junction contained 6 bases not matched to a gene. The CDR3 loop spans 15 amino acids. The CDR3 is CASSNWREGYNEQFF. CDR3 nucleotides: TGTGCCAGCAGCAATTGGCGGGAGGGATACAATGAGCAGTTCTTC. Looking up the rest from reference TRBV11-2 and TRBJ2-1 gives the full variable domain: EAGVAQSPRYKIIEKRQSVAFWCNPISGHATLYWYQQILGQGPKLLIQFQNNGVVDDSQLPKDRFSAERLKGVDSTLKIQPAKLEDSAVYLCASSNWREGYNEQFFGPGTRLTVL.

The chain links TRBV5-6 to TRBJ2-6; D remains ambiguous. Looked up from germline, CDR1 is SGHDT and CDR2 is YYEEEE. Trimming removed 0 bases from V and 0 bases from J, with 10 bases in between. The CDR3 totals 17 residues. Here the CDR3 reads CASSLVSRSSGANVLTF. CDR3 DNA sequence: TGTGCCAGCAGCTTGGTCAGTAGATCCTCTGGGGCCAACGTCCTGACTTTC.

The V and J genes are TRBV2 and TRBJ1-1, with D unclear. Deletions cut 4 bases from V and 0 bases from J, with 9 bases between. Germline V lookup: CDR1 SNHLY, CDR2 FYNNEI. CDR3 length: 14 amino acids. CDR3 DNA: TGTGCCAGCAGTGTAAACACGATGAACACTGAAGCTTTCTTT. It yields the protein CASSVNTMNTEAFF.

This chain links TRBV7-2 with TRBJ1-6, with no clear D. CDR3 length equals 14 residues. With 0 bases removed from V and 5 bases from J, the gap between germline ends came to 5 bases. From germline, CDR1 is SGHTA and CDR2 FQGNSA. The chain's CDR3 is CASSLAGNNSPLHF. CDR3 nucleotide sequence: TGTGCCAGCAGCTTAGCCGGTAATAATTCACCCCTCCACTTT.

The CDR3: CASQASGETQYF. CDR3 DNA sequence: TGTGCCAGCCAGGCATCGGGGGAGACCCAGTACTTC. The chain combines TRBV6-6 with TRBJ2-5, with D tentatively TRBD2 (5 bases). V gave up 8 bases and J gave up 5 bases, with 12 bases separating them. The germline V gene encodes CDR1 MNHNY and CDR2 SVGAGI (reference sequence). The CDR3 is 12 residues long.

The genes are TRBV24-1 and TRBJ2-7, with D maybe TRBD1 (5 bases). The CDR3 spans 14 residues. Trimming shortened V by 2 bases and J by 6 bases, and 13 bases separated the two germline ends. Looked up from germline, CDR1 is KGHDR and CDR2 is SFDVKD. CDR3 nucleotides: TGTGCCACCAGTGATTCCAGGGTGCTAAGCGAGCAGTACTTC. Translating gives CATSDSRVLSEQYF.

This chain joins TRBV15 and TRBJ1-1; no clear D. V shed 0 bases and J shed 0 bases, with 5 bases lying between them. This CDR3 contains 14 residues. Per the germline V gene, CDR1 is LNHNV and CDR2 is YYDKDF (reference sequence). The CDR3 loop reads CATSRDFLNTEAFF. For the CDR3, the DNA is TGTGCCACCAGCAGAGATTTTCTGAACACTGAAGCTTTCTTT.

The DNA of the CDR3 is TGTGCCAGCAGTTTACAGGGCATTAACACTGAAGCTTTCTTT. Translation: CASSLQGINTEAFF. This chain joins TRBV7-9 and TRBJ1-1; tentative D call: TRBD1 (6 bases). This CDR3 is built from 14 residues. Germline CDR1 is SEHNR and CDR2 is FQNEAQ (reference sequence). Trimming removed 6 bases from V and 2 bases from J, with 13 bases in between.

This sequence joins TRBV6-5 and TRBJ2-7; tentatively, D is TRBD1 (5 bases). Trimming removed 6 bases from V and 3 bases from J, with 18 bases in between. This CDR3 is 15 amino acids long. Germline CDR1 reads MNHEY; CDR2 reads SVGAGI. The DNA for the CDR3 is TGTGCCAGCAGGTTTCGGACAAATTCTCTCTACGAGCAGTACTTC. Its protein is CASRFRTNSLYEQYF.

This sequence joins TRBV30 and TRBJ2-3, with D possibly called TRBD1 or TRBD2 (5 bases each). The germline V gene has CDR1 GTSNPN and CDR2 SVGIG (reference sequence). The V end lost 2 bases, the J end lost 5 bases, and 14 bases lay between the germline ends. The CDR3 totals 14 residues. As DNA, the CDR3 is TGTGCCTGGAGTCCCCACGGGACGGAAGATACGCAGTATTTT. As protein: CAWSPHGTEDTQYF.

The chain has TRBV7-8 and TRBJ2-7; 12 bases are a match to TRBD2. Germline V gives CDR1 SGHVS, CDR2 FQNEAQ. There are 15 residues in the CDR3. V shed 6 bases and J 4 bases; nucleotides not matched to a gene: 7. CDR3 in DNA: TGTGCCAGCAGTTTTTCTAGCGGGAGGGGGTACGAGCAGTACTTC. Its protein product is CASSFSSGRGYEQYF.

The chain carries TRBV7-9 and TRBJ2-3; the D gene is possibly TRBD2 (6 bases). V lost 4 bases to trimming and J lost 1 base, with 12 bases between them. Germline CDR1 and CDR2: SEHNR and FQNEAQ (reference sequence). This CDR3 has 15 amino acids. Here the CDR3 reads CASSWPGDGTDTQYF. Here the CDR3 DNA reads TGTGCCAGCAGCTGGCCGGGAGATGGCACAGATACGCAGTATTTT.

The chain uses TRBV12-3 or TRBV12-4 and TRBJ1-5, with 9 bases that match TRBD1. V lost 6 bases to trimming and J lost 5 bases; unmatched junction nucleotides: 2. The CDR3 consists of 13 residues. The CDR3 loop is CASRTGGDQPQHF. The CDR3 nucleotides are TGTGCCAGCAGGACAGGGGGAGATCAGCCCCAGCATTTT.

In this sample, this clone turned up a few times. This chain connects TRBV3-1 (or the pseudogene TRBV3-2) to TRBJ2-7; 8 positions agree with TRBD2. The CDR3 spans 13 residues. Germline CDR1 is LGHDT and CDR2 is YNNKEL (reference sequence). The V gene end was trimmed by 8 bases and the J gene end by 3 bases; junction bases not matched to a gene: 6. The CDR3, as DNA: TGTGCCAGCTGTCGGGAGGGAGTCTACGAGCAGTACTTC. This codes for CASCREGVYEQYF.

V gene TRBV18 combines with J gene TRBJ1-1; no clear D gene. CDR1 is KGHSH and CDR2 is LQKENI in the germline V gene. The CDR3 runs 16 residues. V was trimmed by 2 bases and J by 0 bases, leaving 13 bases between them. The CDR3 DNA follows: TGTGCCAGCTCACCATGGAGCACGGGAATGAACACTGAAGCTTTCTTT. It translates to CASSPWSTGMNTEAFF.

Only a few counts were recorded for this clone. This CDR3 reads CASSLERYSPLHF. The CDR3 nucleotides are TGTGCCAGCAGTTTGGAGCGCTATTCACCCCTCCACTTT. The chain carries TRBV27 and TRBJ1-6, with D unresolved. This CDR3 has 13 amino acids. V shed 3 bases and J shed 8 bases, with 8 bases lying between them. Germline V CDR1 and CDR2: MNHEY, SMNVEV (reference sequence).

The CDR3 DNA is TGTGCCAGCAGCCCACTAGGCCCAGATACGCAGTATTTT. Translating gives CASSPLGPDTQYF. The rearrangement uses TRBV3-1 (or the pseudogene TRBV3-2) and TRBJ2-3, with D tentatively TRBD2 (5 bases). The germline CDR1 and CDR2 sequences are LGHDT and YNNKEL (reference sequence). Trimming cost V 4 bases and J 4 bases, with 9 bases left between them. This CDR3 spans 13 amino acids.

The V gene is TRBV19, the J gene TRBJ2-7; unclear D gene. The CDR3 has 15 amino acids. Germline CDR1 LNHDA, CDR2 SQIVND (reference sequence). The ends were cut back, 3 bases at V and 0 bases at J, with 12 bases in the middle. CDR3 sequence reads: CASSMWQASSYEQYF. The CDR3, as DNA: TGTGCCAGTAGTATGTGGCAGGCGAGCTCCTACGAGCAGTACTTC.

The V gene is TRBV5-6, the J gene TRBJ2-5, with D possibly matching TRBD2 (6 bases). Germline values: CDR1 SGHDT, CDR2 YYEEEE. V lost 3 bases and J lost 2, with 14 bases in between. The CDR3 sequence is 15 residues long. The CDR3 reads CASSSTWDWQETQYF. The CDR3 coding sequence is TGTGCCAGCAGCTCCACCTGGGACTGGCAAGAGACCCAGTACTTC.

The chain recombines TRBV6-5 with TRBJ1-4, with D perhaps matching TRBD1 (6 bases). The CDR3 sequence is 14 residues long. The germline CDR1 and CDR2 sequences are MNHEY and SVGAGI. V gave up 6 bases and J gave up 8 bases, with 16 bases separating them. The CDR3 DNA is TGTGCCAGCAGGGGGGGGGCAGGTCGGGAAAAACTGTTTTTT. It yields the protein CASRGGAGREKLFF.

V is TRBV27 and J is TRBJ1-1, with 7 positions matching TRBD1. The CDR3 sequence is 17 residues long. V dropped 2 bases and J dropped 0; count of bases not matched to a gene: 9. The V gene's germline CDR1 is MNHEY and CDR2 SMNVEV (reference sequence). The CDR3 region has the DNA TGTGCCAGCAGTTTAACCCCCAGGACAGGCATGAACACTGAAGCTTTCTTT. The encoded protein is CASSLTPRTGMNTEAFF.

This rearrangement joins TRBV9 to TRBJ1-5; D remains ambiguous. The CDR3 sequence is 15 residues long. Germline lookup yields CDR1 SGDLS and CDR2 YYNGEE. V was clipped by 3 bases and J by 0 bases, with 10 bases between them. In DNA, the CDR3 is TGTGCCAGCAGCGCCGACGGATATAGCAATCAGCCCCAGCATTTT. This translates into CASSADGYSNQPQHF.

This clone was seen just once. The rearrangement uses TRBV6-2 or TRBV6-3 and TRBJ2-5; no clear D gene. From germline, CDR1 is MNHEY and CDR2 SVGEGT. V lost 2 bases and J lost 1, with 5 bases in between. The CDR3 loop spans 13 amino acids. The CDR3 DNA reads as TGTGCCAGCAGTTACGGCAGCCAAGAGACCCAGTACTTC. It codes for CASSYGSQETQYF.

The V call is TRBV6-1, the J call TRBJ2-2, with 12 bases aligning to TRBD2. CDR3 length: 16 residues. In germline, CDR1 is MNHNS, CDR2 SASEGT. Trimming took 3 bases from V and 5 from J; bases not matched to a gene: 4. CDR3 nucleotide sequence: TGTGCCAGCAGTGATGCTAGCGGGAGGGGGACCGGGGAGCTGTTTTTT. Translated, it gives CASSDASGRGTGELFF.

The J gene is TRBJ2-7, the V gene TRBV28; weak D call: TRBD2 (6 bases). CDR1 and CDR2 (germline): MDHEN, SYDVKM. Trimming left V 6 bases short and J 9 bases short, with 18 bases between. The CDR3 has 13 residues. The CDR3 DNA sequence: TGTGCCAGCAGGAATAGCGTCGGGGGTAGGCAGTACTTC. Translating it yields CASRNSVGGRQYF. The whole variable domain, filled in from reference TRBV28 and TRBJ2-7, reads DVKVTQSSRYLVKRTGEKVFLECVQDMDHENMFWYRQDPGLGLRLIYFSYDVKMKEKGDIPEGYSVSREKKERFSLILESASTNQTSMYLCASRNSVGGRQYFGPGTRLTVT.

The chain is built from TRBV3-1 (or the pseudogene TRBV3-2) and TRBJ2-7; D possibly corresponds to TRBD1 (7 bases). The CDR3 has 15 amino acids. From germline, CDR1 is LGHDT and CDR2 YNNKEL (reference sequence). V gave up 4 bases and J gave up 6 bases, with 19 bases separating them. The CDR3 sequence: CASSPTRTGSREQYF. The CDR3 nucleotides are TGTGCCAGCAGCCCGACTAGGACAGGTTCGCGCGAGCAGTACTTC.

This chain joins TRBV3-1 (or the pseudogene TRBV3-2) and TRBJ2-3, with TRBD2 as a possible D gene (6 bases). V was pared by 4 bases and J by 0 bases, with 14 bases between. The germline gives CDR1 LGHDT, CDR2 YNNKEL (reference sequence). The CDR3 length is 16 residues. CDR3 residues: CASSPSRGSSTDTQYF. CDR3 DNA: TGTGCCAGCAGCCCGAGCCGGGGGTCGAGCACAGATACGCAGTATTTT.